This paragraph reports one T cell receptor beta chain. Its antigen is undetermined. The data belong to a study of vaccination and CD4 T cells after COVID-19. Study-level background: Testing by nasal swab PCR showed convalescent patients to be SARS-CoV-2 positive; fewer than 10 were mild and one was severe. Taking of post-vaccine samples occurred a median about 70 days after dose two (range 14 to 241). The cells were exposed to overlapping spike peptides originating from SARS-CoV-2, HCoV-NL63, HCoV-OC43 and HCoV-229E for stimulation. The study, taken as a whole, reports: Post-vaccination, and not before, a median 86.3% of reactive clones appeared in convalescent patients.

The trim removed 5 bases at V and 1 base at J, leaving 9 bases unmatched. CDR3 length equals 15 residues. The germline CDR1 and CDR2 sequences are DFQATT and SNEGSKA (reference sequence). The study sequenced cultured CD4+ T cell DNA using the Oncomine TCR Beta short-read assay. TCRdb re-called the PCR reads through MiXCR, storing one row per CDR3 protein. The top ten hold approximately 22% of the sample, which has 15,000 to 20,000 distinct CDR3 sequences, 51% seen once. Time point specified: late sampling 161 to 241 days after vaccination in a few convalescent patients. The sample's treatment: approximately 10-day PBMC culture with coronavirus spike peptide pools or control peptides (ViraFEST assay).

The sample here was CD4+ T cells from blood, cultured in vitro, taken about 7 months after SARS-CoV-2 vaccination. The source of this sequence is a human donor who had recovered from COVID-19. The V gene is TRBV20-1, the J gene TRBJ2-7; 9 nucleotides line up with TRBD1. The CDR3 sequence: CSAEPGQGKSYEQYF. The DNA of the CDR3 is TGCAGTGCTGAACCCGGACAGGGGAAATCCTACGAGCAGTACTTC.